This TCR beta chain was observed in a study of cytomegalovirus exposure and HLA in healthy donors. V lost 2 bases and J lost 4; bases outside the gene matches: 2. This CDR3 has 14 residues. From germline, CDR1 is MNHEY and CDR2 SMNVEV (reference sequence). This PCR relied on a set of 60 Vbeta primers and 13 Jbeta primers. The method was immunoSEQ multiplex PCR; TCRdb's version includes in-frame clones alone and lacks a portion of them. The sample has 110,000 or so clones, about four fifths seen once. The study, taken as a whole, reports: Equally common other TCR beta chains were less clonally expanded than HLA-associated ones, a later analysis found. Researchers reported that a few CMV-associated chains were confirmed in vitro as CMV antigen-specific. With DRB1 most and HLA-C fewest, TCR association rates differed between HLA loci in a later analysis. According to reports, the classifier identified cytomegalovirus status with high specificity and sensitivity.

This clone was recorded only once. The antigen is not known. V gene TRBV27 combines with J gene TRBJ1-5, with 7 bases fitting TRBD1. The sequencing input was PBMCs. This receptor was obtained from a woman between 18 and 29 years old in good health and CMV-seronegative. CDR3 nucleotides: TGTGCCAGCAGTTTAGCAGGGGGGAATCAGCCCCAGCATTTT. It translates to CASSLAGGNQPQHF.